This T cell receptor (beta chain) comes out of a study of blood T cell repertoires in COVID-19 (dated by TCRdb to about 2020). For the study in its entirety: The collaborator samples originated in the United States, Italy and Spain and spanned the acute and convalescent phases of COVID-19. The prospective study material was composed of cDNA or gDNA derived from T cells, B-cell-depleted T cells, or PBMCs. The dataset comprised deeply sampled blood TCRbeta repertoires from subjects exposed to, actively infected with, or recovered from COVID-19. The repertoires were released in a freely available public database intended as a resource for research on the immune response to SARS-CoV-2. The samples were drawn from two sources: the first 160 participants of the ongoing ImmuneRACE study, and 1,200 or so subjects contributed by 6 global collaborators. The sample metadata nearly always contained a de-identified subject ID, COVID-19 status, age in years and sex. Where available, HLA class I and class II types were taken from metadata supplied by the sample provider and were not determined by assay-based typing. Results the study describes overall, beyond this receptor: The amount of clinical and demographic metadata varied by source and participant and was provided uncurated.

In regard to this clone: Its antigen specificity is not known. No much larger clone exists at a distance of one base, and base qualities are not known.

The immunoSEQ Assay, a bias-controlled multiplex PCR, was used to amplify TCRbeta CDR3 regions from genomic DNA. The authors processed their data as follows. Within the assay, amplification of reference gene primers was used to estimate how many nucleated cells each sample contained. To quantify the absolute abundance of each unique TCRbeta CDR3 rearrangement, sequence reads were collapsed and filtered. For each sample, productive Simpson clonality was calculated by taking the square root of Simpson's diversity index across productive rearrangements. Here the immuneACCESS table is served through TCRdb, limited to in-frame sequences with V and J called. Missing clones are a known gap in these copies; in checked studies unresolved V genes cover under half, and the rest lacks a known reason. V and J calls and clone size are copied from that table; D and trimming were computed from the DNA. Recorded for this sample are around 270,000 clones; roughly 84% of them occurred a single time. Of the sample, 0.87% falls within the top ten clones.

In Seattle, one collaborating source enrolled patients while the infection was active and tracked those patients longitudinally over the course of disease. Whole blood was collected in K2EDTA tubes by collaborating institutions according to the institutions' own protocols. For TCRbeta analysis, collaborators shipped samples in one of three forms: frozen whole blood, isolated PBMCs, or DNA extracted from either of those sample types. This TCR came from a human donor with COVID-19, enrolled during active disease. The donor label of this sample is uncertain. The source material was peripheral blood.

The CDR3 protein sequence reads: CASSPTSGYEQYF. The nucleotide sequence is TGTGCCAGCAGCCCCACTAGCGGCTACGAGCAGTACTTC. The chain is made from TRBV11-2 and TRBJ2-7; TRBD2 fits 8 bases in the junction. The junction shows trimming of 5 bases on V and 3 bases on J, and the gene matches do not reach 3 bases of it. The CDR3 numbers 13 residues from cysteine through phenylalanine. The retained sequence is limited to the CDR3, 39 bases, with the frame set at the first base. CDR1 and CDR2, per the germline V gene, are SGHAT and FQNNGV.